The 11 T cell receptor beta chains listed next were all sequenced from one sample in a study of T cell responses to AZD1222 COVID-19 vaccine. Libraries were prepared by immunoSEQ multiplex PCR; TCRdb keeps only in-frame clonotypes and omits some of them. Of 130,000 to 150,000 clones in the sample, approximately 90% were seen once. Source: peripheral blood, taken on day 0 of AZD1222 vaccination. These receptors came from an adult in good health.

This sequence joins TRBV4-1 and TRBJ2-1; D call uncertain. Between the trimmed V and J ends, which lost 1 base and 5 bases, there was a span of 6 bases. CDR3 length equals 13 residues. CDR1 and CDR2 from the germline V gene are MGHRA and YSYEKL. The CDR3 loop is CASSQALDNEQFF. In nucleotides, the CDR3 is TGCGCCAGCAGCCAAGCTTTGGACAATGAGCAGTTCTTC.

V gene TRBV28 combines with J gene TRBJ1-5; D may be TRBD1 (6 bases). The CDR3 has 16 residues. In germline, CDR1 is MDHEN, CDR2 SYDVKM. Between the trimmed V and J ends, which lost 8 bases and 0 bases, there was a span of 17 bases. In DNA, the CDR3 is TGTGCCAGCTCCCCGGTAGGGGGTTATAGCAATCAGCCCCAGCATTTT. Protein: CASSPVGGYSNQPQHF.

The chain joins TRBV18 to TRBJ1-5, with 10 bases matching TRBD1. The CDR3 runs to 15 residues. With 5 bases clipped from V and 6 bases from J, the junction kept 7 bases outside the gene matches. Germline CDR1 reads KGHSH; CDR2 reads LQKENI. CDR3 DNA sequence: TGTGCCAGCTCAAGACAGGGGGCGAGCGGTCAGCCCCAGCATTTT. Its translation is CASSRQGASGQPQHF.

The CDR3 bases are TGTGCCAGCAGCATGGGACAGGGAGTGGGTAACACTGAAGCTTTCTTT. This sequence encodes CASSMGQGVGNTEAFF. The V gene is TRBV21-1, the J gene TRBJ1-1; whether TRBD1, the table's D call, matches the DNA was not checked. TRBV21-1 is designated a pseudogene. This CDR3 is 16 amino acids long.

This sequence joins TRBV11-2 and TRBJ1-3; D ambiguous. Trimming cost V 1 base and J 3 bases, with 7 bases left between them. Germline CDR1 reads SGHAT; CDR2 reads FQNNGV. This CDR3 has 14 amino acids. CDR3 in amino acids: CASSLGSIGNTIYF. CDR3 nucleotides: TGTGCCAGCAGCTTAGGGTCCATTGGAAACACCATATATTTT.

The gene calls are TRBV6-2 or TRBV6-3 and TRBJ2-7; D call uncertain. V shed 0 bases and J shed 2 bases, with 8 bases lying between them. The germline V gene encodes CDR1 MNHEY and CDR2 SVGEGT. The CDR3 contains 14 residues. As DNA, the CDR3 is TGTGCCAGCAGTTACTCGACTGATACCTACGAGCAGTACTTC. Its protein is CASSYSTDTYEQYF.

CDR3 sequence reads: CASSLGQGSIQYF. The CDR3 region has the DNA TGCGCCAGCAGCTTGGGACAGGGCTCCATTCAGTACTTC. The chain links TRBV5-1 to TRBJ2-4, with 7 bases lining up with TRBD1. Germline V lookup: CDR1 SGHRS, CDR2 YFSETQ. The CDR3 is made up of 13 amino acids. Trimming removed 0 bases from V and 9 bases from J; junction bases left unmatched: 3. The full variable domain, its missing parts supplied by reference TRBV5-1 and TRBJ2-4, is KAGVTQTPRYLIKTRGQQVTLSCSPISGHRSVSWYQQTPGQGLQFLFEYFSETQRNKGNFPGRFSGRQFSNSRSEMNVSTLELGDSALYLCASSLGQGSIQYFGAGTRLSVL.

The V and J genes are TRBV2 and TRBJ2-3, with TRBD2 matching over 9 bases. From germline, CDR1 is SNHLY and CDR2 FYNNEI. The CDR3 spans 14 residues. V shed 6 bases, J shed 1 base, and the junction held 2 bases outside the gene matches. CDR3 region: CASRKRGGTDTQYF. CDR3 nucleotide sequence: TGTGCCAGCAGGAAGCGGGGGGGCACAGATACGCAGTATTTT.

The count of this clone is one. The V call is TRBV5-1, the J call TRBJ1-1; D gene ambiguous. This CDR3 comprises 15 residues. With 7 bases removed from V and 4 bases from J, the gap between germline ends came to 20 bases. The germline CDR1 and CDR2 sequences are SGHRS and YFSETQ. The CDR3 loop is CASSQFGVMGTEAFF. The CDR3 region has the DNA TGCGCCAGCTCCCAATTCGGGGTCATGGGCACTGAAGCTTTCTTT.

The chain couples TRBV19 to TRBJ1-1, with TRBD1 matching 7 bases. CDR1 and CDR2 from the germline V gene are LNHDA and SQIVND (reference sequence). The V segment lost 10 bases and the J segment 11 bases; nucleotides outside the gene matches: 13. The CDR3 covers 12 residues. CDR3 bases: TGTGCCACCGGGACAGCGTTCCCCTGGGCTTTCTTT. It is translated as CATGTAFPWAFF.

The count of this clone is one. The CDR3 protein is CASSLAVKGEAFF. Written as DNA, the CDR3 is TGCGCCAGCAGCTTGGCCGTGAAGGGTGAAGCTTTCTTT. The chain has TRBV5-1 and TRBJ1-1, with no clear D. With 0 bases removed from V and 7 bases from J, the gap between germline ends came to 10 bases. Germline V gene sequence: CDR1 SGHRS, CDR2 YFSETQ. This CDR3 is built from 13 residues. Filled out from reference TRBV5-1 and TRBJ1-1, the complete variable domain reads KAGVTQTPRYLIKTRGQQVTLSCSPISGHRSVSWYQQTPGQGLQFLFEYFSETQRNKGNFPGRFSGRQFSNSRSEMNVSTLELGDSALYLCASSLAVKGEAFFGQGTRLTVV.